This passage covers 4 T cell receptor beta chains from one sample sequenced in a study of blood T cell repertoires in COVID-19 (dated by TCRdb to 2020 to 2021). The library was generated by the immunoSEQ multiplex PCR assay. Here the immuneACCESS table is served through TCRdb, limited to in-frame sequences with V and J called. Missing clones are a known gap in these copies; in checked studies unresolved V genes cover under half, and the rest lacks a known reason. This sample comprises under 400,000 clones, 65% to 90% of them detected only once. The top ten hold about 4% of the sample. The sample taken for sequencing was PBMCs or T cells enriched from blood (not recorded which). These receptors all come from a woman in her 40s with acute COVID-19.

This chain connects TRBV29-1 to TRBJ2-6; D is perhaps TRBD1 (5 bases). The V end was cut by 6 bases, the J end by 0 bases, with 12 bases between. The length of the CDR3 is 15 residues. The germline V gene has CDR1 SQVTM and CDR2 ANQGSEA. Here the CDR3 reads CSVTAFDSGANVLTF. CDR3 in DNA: TGCAGCGTGACAGCGTTCGACTCTGGGGCCAACGTCCTGACTTTC.

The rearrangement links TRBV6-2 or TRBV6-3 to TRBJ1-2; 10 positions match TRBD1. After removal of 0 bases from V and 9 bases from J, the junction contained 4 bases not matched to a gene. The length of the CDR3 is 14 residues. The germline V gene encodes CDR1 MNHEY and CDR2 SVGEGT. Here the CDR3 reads CASSYSTGGGRYTF. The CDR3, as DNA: TGTGCCAGCAGTTACTCGACAGGGGGCGGACGCTACACCTTC.

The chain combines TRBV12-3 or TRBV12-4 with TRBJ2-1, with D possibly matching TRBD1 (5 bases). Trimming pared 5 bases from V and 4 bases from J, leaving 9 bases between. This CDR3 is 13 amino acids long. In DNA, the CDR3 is TGTGCCAGCAGTCTACGACAGTACAATGAGCAGTTCTTC. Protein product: CASSLRQYNEQFF.

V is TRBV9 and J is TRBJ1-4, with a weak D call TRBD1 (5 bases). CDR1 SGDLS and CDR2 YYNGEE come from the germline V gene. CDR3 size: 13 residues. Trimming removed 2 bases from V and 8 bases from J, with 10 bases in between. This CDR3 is CASSVGLVEKLFF. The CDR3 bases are TGTGCCAGCAGCGTGGGACTTGTCGAAAAACTGTTTTTT. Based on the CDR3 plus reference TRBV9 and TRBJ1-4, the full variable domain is DSGVTQTPKHLITATGQRVTLRCSPRSGDLSVYWYQQSLDQGLQFLIQYYNGEERAKGNILERFSAQQFPDLHSELNLSSLELGDSALYFCASSVGLVEKLFFGSGTQLSVL.